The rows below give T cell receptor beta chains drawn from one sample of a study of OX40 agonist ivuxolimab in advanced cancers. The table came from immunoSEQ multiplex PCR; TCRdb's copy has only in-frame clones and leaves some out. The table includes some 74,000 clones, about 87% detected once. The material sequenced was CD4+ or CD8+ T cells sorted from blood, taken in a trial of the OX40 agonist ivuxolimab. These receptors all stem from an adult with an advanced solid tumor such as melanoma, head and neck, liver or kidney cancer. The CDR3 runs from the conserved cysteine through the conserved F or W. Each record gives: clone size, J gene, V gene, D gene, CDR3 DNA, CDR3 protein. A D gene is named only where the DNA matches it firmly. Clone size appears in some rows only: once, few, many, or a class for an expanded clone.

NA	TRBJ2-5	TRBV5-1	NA	TGCGCCAGCAGCTTGGGATGGACCCCAGAAGAGACCCAGTACTTC	CASSLGWTPEETQYF
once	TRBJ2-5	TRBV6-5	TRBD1	TGTGCCAGCCGACTTCTCCAGGGGGCCTCAAAGACCCAGTACTTC	CASRLLQGASKTQYF
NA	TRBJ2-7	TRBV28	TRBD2	TGTGCCAGCAGTACCCCTAGCGGCCCCTACGAGCAGTACTTC	CASSTPSGPYEQYF
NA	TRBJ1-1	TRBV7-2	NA	TGTGCCAGCAGCCATACTCCGGCGGGCACTGAAGCTTTCTTT	CASSHTPAGTEAFF
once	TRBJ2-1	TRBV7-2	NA	TGTGCCAGCAGCCCCATCGGGGGTGGGGGCTACAATGAGCAGTTCTTC	CASSPIGGGGYNEQFF
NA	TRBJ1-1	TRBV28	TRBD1	TGTGCCAGCAGTTTATCGGCGAGGACAGGGGACACTGAAGCTTTCTTT	CASSLSARTGDTEAFF
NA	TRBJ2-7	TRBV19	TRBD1	TGTGCCAGTTCCCGGACAGGGCCCTACGAGCAGTACTTC	CASSRTGPYEQYF
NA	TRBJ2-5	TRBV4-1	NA	TGCGCCAGCAGCTACGACTCGGGGTACCAAGAGACCCAGTACTTC	CASSYDSGYQETQYF
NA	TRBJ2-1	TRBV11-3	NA	TGTGCCAGCAGCTCGAGGGTCAGGACCCTCATGGGTTACAATGAGCAGTTCTTC	CASSSRVRTLMGYNEQFF
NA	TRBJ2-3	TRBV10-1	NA	TGCGCCAGCAGTTCCTATACAGCTTACACAGATACGCAGTATTTT	CASSSYTAYTDTQYF
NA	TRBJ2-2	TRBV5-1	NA	TGCGCCAGCAGCTTGGATCTAGCGTCGATTGAGTGGTCCGGGGAGCTGTTTTTT	CASSLDLASIEWSGELFF
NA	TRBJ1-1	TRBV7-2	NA	TGTGCCAGCAGCGGTGGCTCGGGCACTGAAGCTTTCTTT	CASSGGSGTEAFF
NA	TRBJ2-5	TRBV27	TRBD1	TGTGCCAGCAGTTTTGGGACAGGGGCGCTTTTGACCCAGTACTTC	CASSFGTGALLTQYF
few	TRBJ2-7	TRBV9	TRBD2	TGTGCCAGCAGCGCAGGGACTAGCGGGGGGGGCTACGAGCAGTACTTC	CASSAGTSGGGYEQYF
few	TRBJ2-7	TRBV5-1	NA	TGCGCCAGCAGCTCCCGACAGGTGGGGTCATACGAGCAGTACTTC	CASSSRQVGSYEQYF
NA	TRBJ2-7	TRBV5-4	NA	TGTGCCAGCAGACCAAACGAAGGGGCACAGCAGTACTTC	CASRPNEGAQQYF
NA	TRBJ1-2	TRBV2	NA	TGTGCCAGCAGAGTCACAGGGAACTATGGCTACACCTTC	CASRVTGNYGYTF
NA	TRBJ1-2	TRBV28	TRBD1	TGTGCCAGCAGACATAACATTGCCACCGGGACAGGGTATGGCTACACCTTC	CASRHNIATGTGYGYTF
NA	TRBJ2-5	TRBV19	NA	TGTGCCAGCAAGATCCAGGGGGGCGAGACCCAGTACTTC	CASKIQGGETQYF